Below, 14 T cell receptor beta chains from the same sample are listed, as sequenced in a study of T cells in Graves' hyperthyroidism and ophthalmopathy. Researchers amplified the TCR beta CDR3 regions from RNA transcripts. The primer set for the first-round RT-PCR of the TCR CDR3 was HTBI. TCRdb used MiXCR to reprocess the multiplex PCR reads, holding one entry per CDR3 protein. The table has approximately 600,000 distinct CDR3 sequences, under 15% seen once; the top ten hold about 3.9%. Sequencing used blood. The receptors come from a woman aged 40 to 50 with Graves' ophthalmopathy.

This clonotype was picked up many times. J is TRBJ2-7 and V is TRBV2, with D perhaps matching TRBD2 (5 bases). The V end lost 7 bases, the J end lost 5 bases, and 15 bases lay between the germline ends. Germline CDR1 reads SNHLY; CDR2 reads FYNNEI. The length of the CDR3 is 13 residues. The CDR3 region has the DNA TGTGCCAGCACCCCGGGGTTATACCACGAGCAGTACTTC. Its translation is CASTPGLYHEQYF.

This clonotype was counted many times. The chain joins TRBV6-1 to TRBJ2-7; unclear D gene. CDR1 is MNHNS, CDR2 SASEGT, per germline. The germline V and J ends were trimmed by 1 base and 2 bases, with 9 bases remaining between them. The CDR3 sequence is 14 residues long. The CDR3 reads CASSEEVRPYEQYF. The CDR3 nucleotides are TGTGCCAGCAGTGAAGAGGTCAGACCCTACGAGCAGTACTTC.

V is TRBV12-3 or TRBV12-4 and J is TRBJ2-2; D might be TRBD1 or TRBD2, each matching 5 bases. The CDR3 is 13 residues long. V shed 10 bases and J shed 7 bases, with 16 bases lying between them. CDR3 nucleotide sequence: TGTGCCACCCGGGGCAGGGTCATCGGGGAGCTGTTTTTT. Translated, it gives CATRGRVIGELFF.

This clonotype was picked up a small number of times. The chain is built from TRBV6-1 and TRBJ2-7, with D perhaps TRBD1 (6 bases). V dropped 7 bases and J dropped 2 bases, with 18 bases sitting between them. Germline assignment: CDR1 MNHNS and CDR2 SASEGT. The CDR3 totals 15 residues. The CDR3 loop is CASTGSDRTAYEQYF. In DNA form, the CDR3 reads TGTGCCAGCACCGGCTCCGATCGGACAGCCTACGAGCAGTACTTC.

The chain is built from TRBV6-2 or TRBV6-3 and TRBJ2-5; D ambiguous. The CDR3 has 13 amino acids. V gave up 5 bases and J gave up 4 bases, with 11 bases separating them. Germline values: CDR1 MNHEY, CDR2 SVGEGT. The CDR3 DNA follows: TGTGCCAGCAGTACCCGACTCCGAGAGACCCAGTACTTC. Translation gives CASSTRLRETQYF.

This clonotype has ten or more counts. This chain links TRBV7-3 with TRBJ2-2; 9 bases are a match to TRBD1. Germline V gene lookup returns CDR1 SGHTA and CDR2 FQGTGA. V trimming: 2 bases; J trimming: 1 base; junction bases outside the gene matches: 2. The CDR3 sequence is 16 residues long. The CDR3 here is CASSLGGQGNTGELFF. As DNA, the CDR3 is TGTGCCAGCAGCTTAGGGGGACAGGGGAACACCGGGGAGCTGTTTTTT.

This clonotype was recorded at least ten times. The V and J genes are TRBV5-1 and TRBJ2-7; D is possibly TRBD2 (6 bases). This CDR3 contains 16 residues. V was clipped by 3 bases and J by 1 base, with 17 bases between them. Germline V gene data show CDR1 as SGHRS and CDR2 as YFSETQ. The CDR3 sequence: CASSYAPGTFSYEQYF. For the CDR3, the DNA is TGCGCCAGCAGCTACGCACCCGGGACTTTTTCCTACGAGCAGTACTTC.

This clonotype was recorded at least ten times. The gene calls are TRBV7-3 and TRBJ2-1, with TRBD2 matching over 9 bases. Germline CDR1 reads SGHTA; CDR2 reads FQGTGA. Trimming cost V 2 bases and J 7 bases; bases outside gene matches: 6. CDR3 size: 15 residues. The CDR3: CASSLGGRDGNEQFF. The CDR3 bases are TGTGCCAGCAGCTTAGGCGGGAGGGATGGAAATGAGCAGTTCTTC. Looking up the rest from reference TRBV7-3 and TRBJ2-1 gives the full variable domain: GAGVSQTPSNKVTEKGKYVELRCDPISGHTALYWYRQSLGQGPEFLIYFQGTGAADDSGLPNDRFFAVRPEGSVSTLKIQRTERGDSAVYLCASSLGGRDGNEQFFGPGTRLTVL.

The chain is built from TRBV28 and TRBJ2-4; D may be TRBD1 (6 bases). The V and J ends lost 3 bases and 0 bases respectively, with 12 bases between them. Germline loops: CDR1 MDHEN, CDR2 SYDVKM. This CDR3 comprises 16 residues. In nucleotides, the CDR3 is TGTGCCAGCAGTTTTGAAGGGGGAGTAGCCAAAAACATTCAGTACTTC. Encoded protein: CASSFEGGVAKNIQYF. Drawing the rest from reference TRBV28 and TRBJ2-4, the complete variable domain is DVKVTQSSRYLVKRTGEKVFLECVQDMDHENMFWYRQDPGLGLRLIYFSYDVKMKEKGDIPEGYSVSREKKERFSLILESASTNQTSMYLCASSFEGGVAKNIQYFGAGTRLSVL.

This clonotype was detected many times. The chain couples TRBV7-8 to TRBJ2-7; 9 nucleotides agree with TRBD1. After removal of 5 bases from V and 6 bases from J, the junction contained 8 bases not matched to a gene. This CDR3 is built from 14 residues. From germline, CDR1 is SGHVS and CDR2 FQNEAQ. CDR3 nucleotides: TGTGCCAGCAGCATCTCAGGGACAGGGAGCGAGCAGTACTTC. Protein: CASSISGTGSEQYF.

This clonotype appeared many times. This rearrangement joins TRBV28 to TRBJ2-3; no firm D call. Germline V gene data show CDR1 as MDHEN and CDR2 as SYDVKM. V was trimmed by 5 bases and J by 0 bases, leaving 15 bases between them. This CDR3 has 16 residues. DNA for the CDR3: TGTGCCAGCAGTCTGGCCTATGGCTTTAGCACAGATACGCAGTATTTT. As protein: CASSLAYGFSTDTQYF.

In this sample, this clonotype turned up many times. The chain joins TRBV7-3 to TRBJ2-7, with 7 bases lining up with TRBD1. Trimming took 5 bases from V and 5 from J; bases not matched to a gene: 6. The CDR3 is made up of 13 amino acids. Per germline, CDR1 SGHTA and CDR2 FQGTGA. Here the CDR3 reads CASSGQAFDEQYF. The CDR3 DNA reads TGTGCCAGCAGCGGACAGGCTTTTGACGAGCAGTACTTC.

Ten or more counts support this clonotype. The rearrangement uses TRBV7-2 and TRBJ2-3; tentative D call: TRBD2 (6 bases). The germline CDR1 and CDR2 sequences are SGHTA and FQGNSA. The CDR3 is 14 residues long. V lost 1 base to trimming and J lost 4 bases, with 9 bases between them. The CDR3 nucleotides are TGTGCCAGCAGCTTAGTTGCGGGACCAGATACGCAGTATTTT. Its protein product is CASSLVAGPDTQYF.

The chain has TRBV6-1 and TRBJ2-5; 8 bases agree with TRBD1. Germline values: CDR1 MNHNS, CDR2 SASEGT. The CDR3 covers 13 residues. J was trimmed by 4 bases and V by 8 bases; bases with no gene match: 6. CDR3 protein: CASGLRGRETQYF. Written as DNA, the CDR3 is TGTGCCAGCGGCCTCAGGGGGCGAGAGACCCAGTACTTC.